Each of the 28 T cell receptor beta chains below was sequenced from the same sample in a study of regulatory T cells in long-lasting Graves disease. Libraries of TCR beta came from iRepertoire HTBI primers plus Arm-PCR of CDR3 regions. TCRdb reprocessed the multiplex PCR reads with MiXCR, giving one entry per CDR3 protein. The table lists about 470,000 distinct CDR3 sequences, under 15% of them singletons, with approximately 15% in the top ten. Time point: newly diagnosed GD, antithyroid drugs for less than 3 months. PBMC-derived RNA was used for the TCR library. The same data also went into a second study, on T cells in Graves' hyperthyroidism and ophthalmopathy.

The sample here was peripheral blood mononuclear cells (PBMCs), taken at new diagnosis, from a patient treated with antithyroid drugs. The source of these receptors is a woman aged 25 to 39 with Graves disease.

In this sample, this clonotype turned up many times. The chain combines TRBV12-3 or TRBV12-4 with TRBJ1-5; a possible D gene is TRBD1 (5 bases). This CDR3 region has 13 residues. V was shortened by 9 bases and J by 5 bases, with 14 bases between the two germline ends. The CDR3 sequence: CASAPGQDQPQHF. The DNA for the CDR3 is TGTGCCAGTGCCCCAGGGCAAGATCAGCCCCAGCATTTT.

In this sample, this clonotype turned up a few times. The rearrangement joins TRBV24-1 to TRBJ2-1, with no clear D. CDR1 is KGHDR and CDR2 is SFDVKD in the germline V gene. The length of the CDR3 is 12 residues. Trimming removed 10 bases at V and 8 bases at J, with 14 bases between. The CDR3 sequence: CATSLRVDEQFF. The CDR3 DNA reads TGTGCCACGTCCTTAAGGGTGGATGAGCAGTTCTTC.

In this sample, this clonotype turned up a few times. This chain uses TRBV7-3 with TRBJ2-1; a possible D gene is TRBD2 (6 bases). Germline V gene data show CDR1 as SGHTA and CDR2 as FQGTGA. V dropped 5 bases and J dropped 5 bases, with 16 bases sitting between them. This CDR3 comprises 15 residues. CDR3: CASSPHGGTNNEQFF. The DNA for the CDR3 is TGTGCCAGCAGCCCTCATGGCGGGACCAACAATGAGCAGTTCTTC.

The genes are TRBV5-1 and TRBJ2-7, with TRBD1 matching 11 bases. The CDR3 covers 16 residues. In germline, CDR1 is SGHRS, CDR2 YFSETQ. V gave up 0 bases and J gave up 5 bases; unmatched junction bases: 7. CDR3 region: CASSLGPGQGGDEQYF. DNA of the CDR3: TGCGCCAGCAGCTTGGGGCCGGGACAGGGGGGCGACGAGCAGTACTTC.

This clonotype occurred a few times. The CDR3 sequence is CSAITRLAGASYEQYF. The CDR3 coding sequence is TGCAGCGCAATAACTAGACTAGCGGGAGCCTCCTACGAGCAGTACTTC. This chain joins TRBV29-1 and TRBJ2-7, with 12 bases that match TRBD2. The CDR3 covers 16 residues. CDR1 is SQVTM and CDR2 is ANQGSEA in the germline V gene. The V and J ends lost 7 bases and 0 bases, in that order; junction bases with no gene match: 10.

In its sample, this clonotype was seen many times. The V and J genes are TRBV6-2 or TRBV6-3 and TRBJ2-5; perhaps D is TRBD1 or TRBD2 (6 bases each). Trimming cost V 5 bases and J 5 bases, with 18 bases left between them. CDR1 is MNHEY, CDR2 SVGEGT, per germline. The CDR3 runs 15 residues. CDR3 region: CASSRDGGGGETQYF. DNA for the CDR3: TGTGCCAGCAGTCGGGACGGTGGAGGGGGGGAGACCCAGTACTTC.

This clonotype was counted between two and nine times. The chain uses TRBV10-3 and TRBJ2-2; D perhaps matches TRBD2 (5 bases). Trimming took 7 bases from V and 6 from J, leaving 6 bases between them. CDR3 size: 11 residues. Germline CDR1 and CDR2: ENHRY and SYGVKD. CDR3 in DNA: TGTGCCATCAAGCGGCCCGGGGAGCTGTTTTTT. As protein: CAIKRPGELFF.

This clonotype appeared many times. This chain connects TRBV29-1 to TRBJ2-1; 8 bases are shared with TRBD2. Trimming removed 7 bases from V and 8 bases from J; junction bases left unmatched: 16. Germline CDR1 SQVTM, CDR2 ANQGSEA. The length of the CDR3 is 15 residues. The CDR3: CSAHSLAGPTHEQFF. The DNA of the CDR3 is TGCAGCGCGCACTCATTAGCGGGACCCACCCATGAGCAGTTCTTC.

The gene calls are TRBV5-6 and TRBJ1-4, with no clear D. The CDR3 has 12 amino acids. Germline-derived CDR1 and CDR2 are SGHDT and YYEEEE. The V gene lost 0 bases and the J gene lost 8 bases, with 5 bases spanning the gap. The CDR3 nucleotides read TGTGCCAGCAGCTTGGGGCTCGAAAAACTGTTTTTT. This codes for CASSLGLEKLFF.

The table lists this clonotype with many counts. V gene TRBV5-1 combines with J gene TRBJ2-7; D is perhaps TRBD2 (6 bases). The CDR3 covers 14 residues. Germline V gene data show CDR1 as SGHRS and CDR2 as YFSETQ. V was trimmed by 2 bases and J by 2 bases, leaving 11 bases between them. CDR3 bases: TGCGCCAGCAGCTTACTCCGCGGGACCTACGAGCAGTACTTC. This gives the protein CASSLLRGTYEQYF.

The CDR3 protein is CASSETVRTDTQYF. The DNA for the CDR3 is TGTGCCAGTAGTGAGACAGTACGCACAGATACGCAGTATTTT. This sequence joins TRBV19 and TRBJ2-3, with D possibly TRBD1 on 5 matching bases. This CDR3 is 14 amino acids long. Trimming left V 5 bases short and J 1 base short, with 10 bases between. Looked up from germline, CDR1 is LNHDA and CDR2 is SQIVND (reference sequence).

This clonotype was seen ten or more times. CDR3 residues: CASSQVPGLANNEQFF. DNA of the CDR3: TGTGCCAGCAGCCAAGTTCCGGGACTAGCTAACAATGAGCAGTTCTTC. The chain uses TRBV14 and TRBJ2-1; 9 nucleotides align to TRBD2. This CDR3 has 16 amino acids. Losses at the gene ends were 1 base for V and 5 bases for J; bases not matched to a gene: 6. The V gene's germline CDR1 is SGHDN and CDR2 FVKESK.

This clonotype appeared many times. Here the CDR3 reads CASSLIQGRTEAFF. Here the CDR3 DNA reads TGTGCCAGCAGCTTAATACAGGGTCGGACTGAAGCTTTCTTT. The V call is TRBV7-2, the J call TRBJ1-1, with D tentatively TRBD1 (6 bases). CDR1 and CDR2 from the germline V gene are SGHTA and FQGNSA. The CDR3 totals 14 residues. V was trimmed by 2 bases and J by 5 bases, leaving 12 bases between them.

The CDR3 DNA follows: TGTGCCAGCAGCCCTCCCAGGGGAGGACTAGCGGGAGGAAGAGGAAAGACCCAGTACTTC. Translating gives CASSPPRGGLAGGRGKTQYF. This chain links TRBV3-1 with TRBJ2-5, with 14 bases aligning to TRBD2. The CDR3 is 20 amino acids. The germline V gene has CDR1 LGHDT and CDR2 YNNKEL (reference sequence). V was clipped by 4 bases and J by 6 bases; unmatched bases: 19.

This clonotype was seen many times. The chain joins TRBV30 to TRBJ1-2; 7 bases are a match to TRBD1. The V gene's germline CDR1 is GTSNPN and CDR2 SVGIG (reference sequence). V dropped 3 bases and J dropped 8; count of bases not matched to a gene: 9. The CDR3 extends over 13 amino acids. CDR3 residues: CAWRVGTVGGYTF. The CDR3 nucleotides are TGTGCCTGGAGAGTCGGGACAGTCGGAGGCTACACCTTC.

In its sample, this clonotype was seen many times. The chain couples TRBV3-1 to TRBJ2-3; 7 nucleotides align to TRBD2. Trimming took 1 base from V and 4 from J; bases not matched to a gene: 2. CDR1 is LGHDT, CDR2 YNNKEL, per germline (reference sequence). The CDR3 spans 14 residues. For the CDR3, the DNA is TGTGCCAGCAGCCAAGCGGGAGGTCCAGATACGCAGTATTTT. Translating it yields CASSQAGGPDTQYF.

V and J are TRBV30 and TRBJ1-6; D perhaps matches TRBD1 (5 bases). The V end was cut by 6 bases, the J end by 1 base, with 19 bases between. This CDR3 region has 17 residues. Germline V gives CDR1 GTSNPN, CDR2 SVGIG (reference sequence). In nucleotides, the CDR3 is TGTGCCTGTAGTAGGGTGAATGGGGGGTCCTATAATTCACCCCTCCACTTT. This gives the protein CACSRVNGGSYNSPLHF.

This clonotype was detected only a few times. The rearrangement links TRBV19 to TRBJ2-7; D unclear. The CDR3 is 14 amino acids. The V end lost 5 bases, the J end lost 3 bases, and 14 bases lay between the germline ends. The germline CDR1 and CDR2 sequences are LNHDA and SQIVND (reference sequence). CDR3 in amino acids: CASSVATPHYEQYF. CDR3 coding DNA: TGTGCCAGTAGTGTGGCAACTCCTCACTACGAGCAGTACTTC.

The gene calls are TRBV11-2 and TRBJ1-3; D unresolved. Per the germline V gene, CDR1 is SGHAT and CDR2 is FQNNGV. The CDR3 runs 12 residues. Trimming took off 0 bases at V and 8 bases at J, with 5 bases between the two ends. The CDR3 here is CASSLELDTIYF. The CDR3 DNA reads as TGTGCCAGCAGCTTAGAGCTTGACACCATATATTTT.

Many counts were recorded for this clonotype. CDR3 DNA: TGTGCCAGTGGAGGGAACACTGAAGCTTTCTTT. Its protein product is CASGGNTEAFF. V is TRBV3-1 and J is TRBJ1-1; D is unresolved. CDR3 length: 11 residues. V lost 9 bases and J lost 1, with 6 bases in between. CDR1 is LGHDT and CDR2 is YNNKEL in the germline V gene (reference sequence).

Note on this clonotype: A read error is the likely source, as a far larger clone sits one nucleotide away. The rearrangement joins TRBV11-2 to TRBJ2-7; TRBD2 matches 11 bases. The CDR3 spans 14 residues. Germline-derived CDR1 and CDR2 are SGHAT and FQNNGV. Trimming removed 6 bases from V and 3 bases from J; junction bases left unmatched: 4. The CDR3 coding sequence is TGTGCCAGCAGACCGACTAGCGGGAACTACGAGCAGTACTTC. This gives the protein CASRPTSGNYEQYF.

The chain couples TRBV19 to TRBJ1-5; TRBD1 aligns across 9 bases. The CDR3 is made up of 16 amino acids. V trimming: 7 bases; J trimming: 2 bases; junction bases outside the gene matches: 9. Germline V gives CDR1 LNHDA, CDR2 SQIVND (reference sequence). The CDR3 protein is CASTITGGPGNQPQHF. The CDR3 bases are TGTGCCAGTACAATCACAGGGGGCCCGGGCAATCAGCCCCAGCATTTT.

This clonotype was counted at least ten times. The chain carries TRBV4-1 and TRBJ2-3; D unresolved. The CDR3 consists of 17 residues. Per germline, CDR1 MGHRA and CDR2 YSYEKL. Trimming took off 1 base at V and 1 base at J, with 15 bases between the two ends. The CDR3 is CASSQGSYGGGTDTQYF. In DNA, the CDR3 is TGCGCCAGCAGCCAAGGTTCCTACGGTGGTGGCACAGATACGCAGTATTTT.

The V call is TRBV10-3, the J call TRBJ1-4; unclear D gene. Germline V gene lookup returns CDR1 ENHRY and CDR2 SYGVKD. With 8 bases removed from V and 8 bases from J, the gap between germline ends came to 18 bases. This CDR3 contains 14 residues. CDR3 DNA sequence: TGTGCCATCTGGGGTGGAGGGTTTGGGGAAAAACTGTTTTTT. Its protein product is CAIWGGGFGEKLFF.

In its sample, this clonotype was seen many times. This chain links TRBV6-1 with TRBJ2-1; the D gene is possibly TRBD2 (5 bases). The V end lost 8 bases, the J end lost 4 bases, and 12 bases lay between the germline ends. The CDR3 covers 13 residues. The germline CDR1 and CDR2 sequences are MNHNS and SASEGT. The CDR3 DNA reads as TGTGCCAGCGCGCCCGGGAAATACAATGAGCAGTTCTTC. It yields the protein CASAPGKYNEQFF.

In its sample, this clonotype was seen many times. The genes are TRBV3-1 and TRBJ2-7; D remains unclear. CDR3 length: 11 amino acids. V lost 1 base and J lost 6, with 4 bases in between. CDR1 is LGHDT and CDR2 is YNNKEL in the germline V gene (reference sequence). CDR3 DNA: TGTGCCAGCAGCCAAGGACCCGAGCAGTACTTC. It translates to CASSQGPEQYF.

The genes are TRBV7-9 and TRBJ1-6; D gene unclear. This CDR3 is 13 amino acids long. V gave up 5 bases and J gave up 8 bases, with 10 bases separating them. Germline-derived CDR1 and CDR2 are SEHNR and FQNEAQ (reference sequence). The CDR3 region has the DNA TGTGCCAGCAGCCCAGACCCCTATTCACCCCTCCACTTT. Translation: CASSPDPYSPLHF. Looking up the rest from reference TRBV7-9 and TRBJ1-6 gives the full variable domain: DTGVSQNPRHKITKRGQNVTFRCDPISEHNRLYWYRQTLGQGPEFLTYFQNEAQLEKSRLLSDRFSAERPKGSFSTLEIQRTEQGDSAMYLCASSPDPYSPLHFGNGTRLTVT.

This clonotype has ten or more counts. This chain joins TRBV30 and TRBJ2-7; TRBD1 agrees at 7 bases. Germline V gene sequence: CDR1 GTSNPN, CDR2 SVGIG (reference sequence). V lost 4 bases to trimming and J lost 1 base; unmatched junction nucleotides: 4. The CDR3 has 13 amino acids. The DNA for the CDR3 is TGTGCCTGGACGACAGGGAATTCCTACGAGCAGTACTTC. It translates to CAWTTGNSYEQYF. Full variable domain (missing parts from reference TRBV30 and TRBJ2-7): SQTIHQWPATLVQPVGSPLSLECTVEGTSNPNLYWYRQAAGRGLQLLFYSVGIGQISSEVPQNLSASRPQDRQFILSSKKLLLSDSGFYLCAWTTGNSYEQYFGPGTRLTVT.